This paragraph reports one T cell receptor (beta chain). The junction and the germline gene differ at one end; a read error may be behind it. The sample originates from a study of cytomegalovirus exposure and HLA in healthy donors. The primer mix had 60 Vbeta and 13 Jbeta primers. The data were produced by immunoSEQ multiplex PCR, yet TCRdb's version contains in-frame clones alone and is incomplete. The sample lists about 180,000 clones; 65% to 85% were seen once. The TCR comes from a girl aged 5 to 17 in good health and CMV-seropositive. Material: PBMCs.

DNA for the CDR3: TGTGCCAGCAGCTTAGCTAGCTGGGGAGATACGCGGTATTTT. It yields the protein CASSLASWGDTRYF. The chain employs TRBV7-9 and TRBJ2-3; maybe TRBD2 (5 bases). The CDR3 covers 14 residues. Per germline, CDR1 SEHNR and CDR2 FQNEAQ (reference sequence).